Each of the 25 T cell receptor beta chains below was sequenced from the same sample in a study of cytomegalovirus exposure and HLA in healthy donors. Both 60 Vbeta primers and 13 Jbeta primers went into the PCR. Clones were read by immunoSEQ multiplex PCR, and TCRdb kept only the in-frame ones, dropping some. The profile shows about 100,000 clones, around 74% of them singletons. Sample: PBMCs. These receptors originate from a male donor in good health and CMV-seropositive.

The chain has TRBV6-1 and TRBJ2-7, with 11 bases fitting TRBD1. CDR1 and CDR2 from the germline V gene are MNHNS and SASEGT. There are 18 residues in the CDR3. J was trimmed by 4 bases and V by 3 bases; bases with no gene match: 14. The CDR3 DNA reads TGTGCCAGCAGTGAGAACCGGGGAGAGGGACAGGGGGTTTACGAGCAGTACTTC. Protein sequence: CASSENRGEGQGVYEQYF.

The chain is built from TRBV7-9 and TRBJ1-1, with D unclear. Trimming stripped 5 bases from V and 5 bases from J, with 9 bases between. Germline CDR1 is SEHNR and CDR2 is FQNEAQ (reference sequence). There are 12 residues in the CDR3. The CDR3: CASSRRGTEAFF. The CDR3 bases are TGTGCCAGCAGCCGCAGAGGGACTGAAGCTTTCTTT.

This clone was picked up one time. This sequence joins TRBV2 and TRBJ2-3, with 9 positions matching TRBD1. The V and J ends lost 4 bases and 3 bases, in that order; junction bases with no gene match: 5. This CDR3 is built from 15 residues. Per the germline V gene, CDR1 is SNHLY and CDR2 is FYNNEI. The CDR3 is CASSVGTGLTDTQYF. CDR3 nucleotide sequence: TGTGCCAGCAGTGTAGGGACAGGGTTGACAGATACGCAGTATTTT.

CDR3 in DNA: TGTGCCAGTACTTCAAGAGGGCAGTGGGCAGATACGCAGTATTTT. Translated, it gives CASTSRGQWADTQYF. V is TRBV19 and J is TRBJ2-3, with TRBD2 as a possible D gene (5 bases). V was pared by 7 bases and J by 4 bases, with 18 bases between. The CDR3 is 15 residues long. The germline CDR1 and CDR2 sequences are LNHDA and SQIVND (reference sequence).

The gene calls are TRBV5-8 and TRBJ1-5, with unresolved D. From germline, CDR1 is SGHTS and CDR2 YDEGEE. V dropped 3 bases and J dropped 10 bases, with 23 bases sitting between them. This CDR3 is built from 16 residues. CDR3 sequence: CASSWWAPTVECPQHF. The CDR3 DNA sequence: TGTGCCAGCAGCTGGTGGGCCCCGACGGTGGAATGTCCCCAGCATTTT.

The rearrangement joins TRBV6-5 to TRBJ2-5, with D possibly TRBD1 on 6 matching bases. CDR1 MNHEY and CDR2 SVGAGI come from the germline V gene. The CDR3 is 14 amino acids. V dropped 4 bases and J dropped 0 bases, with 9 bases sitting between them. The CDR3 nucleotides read TGTGCCAGCAGTTTTACAGGGTACCAAGAGACCCAGTACTTC. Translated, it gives CASSFTGYQETQYF.

In DNA, the CDR3 is TGTGCCACCAGCAGAGAAAGGACTAGCGGGGCAGAGACCCAGTACTTC. Encoded protein: CATSRERTSGAETQYF. The chain links TRBV15 to TRBJ2-5; 12 bases are shared with TRBD2. The CDR3 spans 16 residues. Germline-derived CDR1 and CDR2 are LNHNV and YYDKDF (reference sequence). V shed 0 bases, J shed 4 bases, and the junction held 3 bases outside the gene matches.

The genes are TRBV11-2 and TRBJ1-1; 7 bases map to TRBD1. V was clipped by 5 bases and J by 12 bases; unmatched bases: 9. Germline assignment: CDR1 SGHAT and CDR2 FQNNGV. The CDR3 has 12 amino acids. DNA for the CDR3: TGTGCCAGCAGCCCTGGGGGACAGAGAACTTTCTTT. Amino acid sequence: CASSPGGQRTFF.

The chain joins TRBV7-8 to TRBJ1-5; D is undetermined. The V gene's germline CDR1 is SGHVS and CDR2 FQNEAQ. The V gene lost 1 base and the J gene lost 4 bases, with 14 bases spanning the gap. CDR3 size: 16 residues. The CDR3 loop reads CASSLVGGGSNQPQHF. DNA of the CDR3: TGTGCCAGCAGCTTAGTTGGCGGAGGGAGTAATCAGCCCCAGCATTTT.

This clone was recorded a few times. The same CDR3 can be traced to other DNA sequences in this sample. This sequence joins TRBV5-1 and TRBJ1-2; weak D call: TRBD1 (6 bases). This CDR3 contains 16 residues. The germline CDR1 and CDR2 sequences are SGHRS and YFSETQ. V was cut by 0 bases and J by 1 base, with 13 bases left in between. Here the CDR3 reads CASSLVLGAINYGYTF. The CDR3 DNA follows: TGCGCCAGCAGCTTGGTTCTGGGGGCCATTAACTATGGCTACACCTTC.

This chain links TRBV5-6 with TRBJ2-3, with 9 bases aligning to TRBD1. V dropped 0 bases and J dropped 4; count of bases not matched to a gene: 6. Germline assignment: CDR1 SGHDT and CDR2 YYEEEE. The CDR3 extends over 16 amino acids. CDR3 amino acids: CASSLDRGRRADTQYF. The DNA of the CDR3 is TGTGCCAGCAGCTTGGACAGGGGGCGCCGGGCAGATACGCAGTATTTT.

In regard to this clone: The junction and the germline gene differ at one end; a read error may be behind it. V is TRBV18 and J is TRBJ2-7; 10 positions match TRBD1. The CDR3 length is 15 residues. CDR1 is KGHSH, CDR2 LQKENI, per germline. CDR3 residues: CASSPLTGGGGEQYF. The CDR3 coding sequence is TGTGCCAGCTCGCCACTGACAGGGGGCGGAGGCGAGCAGTACTTC.

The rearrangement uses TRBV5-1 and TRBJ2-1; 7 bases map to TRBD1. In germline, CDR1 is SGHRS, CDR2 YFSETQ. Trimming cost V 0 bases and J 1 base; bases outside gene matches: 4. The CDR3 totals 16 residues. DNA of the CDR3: TGCGCCAGCAGCTTGGGACAGGGTAGGTCCTACAATGAGCAGTTCTTC. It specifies CASSLGQGRSYNEQFF.

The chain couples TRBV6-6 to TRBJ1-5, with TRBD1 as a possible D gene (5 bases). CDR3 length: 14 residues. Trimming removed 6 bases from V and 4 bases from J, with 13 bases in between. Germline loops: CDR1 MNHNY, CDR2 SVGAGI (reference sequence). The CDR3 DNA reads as TGTGCCAGCAGCTCGGCTCGGGGGAATCAGCCCCAGCATTTT. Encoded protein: CASSSARGNQPQHF.

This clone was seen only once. The CDR3 DNA is TGTGCCAGCAGTCGGACTTTGTCAGTCGACGAGCAGTACTTC. Encoded protein: CASSRTLSVDEQYF. The chain carries TRBV2 and TRBJ2-7; a weak D match, TRBD2 (5 bases). There are 14 residues in the CDR3. Looked up from germline, CDR1 is SNHLY and CDR2 is FYNNEI. Deletions cut 5 bases from V and 5 bases from J, with 16 bases between.

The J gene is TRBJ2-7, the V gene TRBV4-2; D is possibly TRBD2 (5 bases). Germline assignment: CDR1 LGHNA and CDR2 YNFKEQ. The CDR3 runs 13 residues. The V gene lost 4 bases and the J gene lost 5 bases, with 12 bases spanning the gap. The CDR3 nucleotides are TGTGCCAGCAGCCTGGGTGGAGGAAACGAGCAGTACTTC. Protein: CASSLGGGNEQYF.

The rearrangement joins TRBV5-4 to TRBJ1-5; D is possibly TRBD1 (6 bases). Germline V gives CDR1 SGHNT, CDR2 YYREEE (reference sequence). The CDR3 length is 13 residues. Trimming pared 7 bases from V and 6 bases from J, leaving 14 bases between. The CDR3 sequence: CASSVGQSQPQHF. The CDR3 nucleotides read TGTGCCAGCTCTGTCGGACAGAGTCAGCCCCAGCATTTT.

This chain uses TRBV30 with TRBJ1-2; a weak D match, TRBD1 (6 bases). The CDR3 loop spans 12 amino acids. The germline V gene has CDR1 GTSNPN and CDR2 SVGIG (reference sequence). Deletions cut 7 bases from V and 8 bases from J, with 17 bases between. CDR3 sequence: CASTYTGFGYTF. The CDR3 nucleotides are TGTGCCTCAACCTATACAGGGTTCGGCTACACCTTC.

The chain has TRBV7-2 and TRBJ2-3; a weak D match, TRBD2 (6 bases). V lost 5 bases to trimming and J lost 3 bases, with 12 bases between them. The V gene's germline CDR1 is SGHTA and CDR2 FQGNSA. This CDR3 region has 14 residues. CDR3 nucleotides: TGTGCCAGCAGCCCCTCCGCGGGAACAGATACGCAGTATTTT. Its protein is CASSPSAGTDTQYF.

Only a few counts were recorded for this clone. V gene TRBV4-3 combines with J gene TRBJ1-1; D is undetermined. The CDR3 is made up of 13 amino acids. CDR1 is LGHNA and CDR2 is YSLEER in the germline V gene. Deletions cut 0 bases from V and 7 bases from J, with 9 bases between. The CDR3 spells CASSQDPRVEAFF. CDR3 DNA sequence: TGCGCCAGCAGCCAAGATCCGAGGGTTGAAGCTTTCTTT.

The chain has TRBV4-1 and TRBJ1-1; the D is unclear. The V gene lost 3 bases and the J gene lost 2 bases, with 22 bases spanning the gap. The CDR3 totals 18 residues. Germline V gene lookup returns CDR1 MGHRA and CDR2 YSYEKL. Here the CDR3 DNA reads TGCGCCAGCAGCCACCCAACTTCCCTTAGACATGTTAACACTGAAGCTTTCTTT. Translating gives CASSHPTSLRHVNTEAFF.

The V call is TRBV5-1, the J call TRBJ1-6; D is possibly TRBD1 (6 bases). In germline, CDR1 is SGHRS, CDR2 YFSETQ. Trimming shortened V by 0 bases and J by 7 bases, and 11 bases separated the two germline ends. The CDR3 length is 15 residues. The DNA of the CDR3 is TGCGCCAGCAGCTTGGAGGGGGGGCTAAATTCACCCCTCCACTTT. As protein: CASSLEGGLNSPLHF.

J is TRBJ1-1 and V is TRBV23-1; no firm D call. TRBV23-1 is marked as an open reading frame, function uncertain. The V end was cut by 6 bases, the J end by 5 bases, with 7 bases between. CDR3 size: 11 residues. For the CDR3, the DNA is TGCGCCAGCAGAAAGGAGACTGAAGCTTTCTTT. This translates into CASRKETEAFF.

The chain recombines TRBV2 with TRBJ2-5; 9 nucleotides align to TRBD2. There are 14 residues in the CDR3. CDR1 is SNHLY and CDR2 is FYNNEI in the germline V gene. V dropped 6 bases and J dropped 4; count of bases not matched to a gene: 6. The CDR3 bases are TGTGCCAGCAGGGGGGGACTAGCCAGAGAGACCCAGTACTTC. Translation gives CASRGGLARETQYF.

CDR3 nucleotides: TGCGCCAGCAGATATCGGACAGGGAGTGTGAACACCGGGGAGCTGTTTTTT. It yields the protein CASRYRTGSVNTGELFF. The rearrangement uses TRBV5-1 and TRBJ2-2; 8 bases are shared with TRBD1. Trimming cost V 5 bases and J 1 base; bases outside gene matches: 10. The CDR3 spans 17 residues. Germline lookup yields CDR1 SGHRS and CDR2 YFSETQ.